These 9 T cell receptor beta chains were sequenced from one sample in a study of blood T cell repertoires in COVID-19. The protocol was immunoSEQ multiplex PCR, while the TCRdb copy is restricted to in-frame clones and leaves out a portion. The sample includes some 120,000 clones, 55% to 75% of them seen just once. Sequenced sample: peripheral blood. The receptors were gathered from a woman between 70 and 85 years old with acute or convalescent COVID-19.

The CDR3 nucleotides are TGTGCCTGGAGTGTAGGCCTGCGGGAGGGTAATCGCCAGTTCTTC. This codes for CAWSVGLREGNRQFF. The rearrangement uses TRBV30 and TRBJ2-1; 9 bases line up with TRBD2. The V and J ends lost 0 bases and 13 bases, in that order; junction bases with no gene match: 13. From germline, CDR1 is GTSNPN and CDR2 SVGIG (reference sequence). This CDR3 contains 15 residues.

CDR3 in amino acids: CASSPSAGGTEAFF. The CDR3, as DNA: TGCGCCAGCAGTCCCTCCGCGGGGGGCACTGAAGCTTTCTTT. The V gene is TRBV5-1, the J gene TRBJ1-1; possibly TRBD1 for D (5 bases). The length of the CDR3 is 14 residues. The V end lost 5 bases, the J end lost 4 bases, and 15 bases lay between the germline ends. CDR1 SGHRS and CDR2 YFSETQ come from the germline V gene. The full variable domain, completed using reference TRBV5-1 and TRBJ1-1, is KAGVTQTPRYLIKTRGQQVTLSCSPISGHRSVSWYQQTPGQGLQFLFEYFSETQRNKGNFPGRFSGRQFSNSRSEMNVSTLELGDSALYLCASSPSAGGTEAFFGQGTRLTVV.

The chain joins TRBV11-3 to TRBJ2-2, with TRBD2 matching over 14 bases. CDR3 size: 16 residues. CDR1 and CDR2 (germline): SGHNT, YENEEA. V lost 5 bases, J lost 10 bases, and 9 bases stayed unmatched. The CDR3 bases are TGTGCCAGCAGCGCGGGACTAGCGGGAGTTACTCCGGAGCTGTTTTTT. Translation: CASSAGLAGVTPELFF.

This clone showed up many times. CDR3 nucleotide sequence: TGTGCCAGTAGTCTCCAACAGGGTCGTTTGGCTTTCTTT. Translation: CASSLQQGRLAFF. The J gene is TRBJ1-1, the V gene TRBV19, with D possibly being TRBD1 (6 bases). V gave up 5 bases and J gave up 11 bases, with 18 bases separating them. CDR3 size: 13 residues. Germline V CDR1 and CDR2: LNHDA, SQIVND (reference sequence).

CDR3 coding DNA: TGCGCCAGCAGCCCAGATGGGGCGCCCGTTGAAGCTTTCTTT. Translating gives CASSPDGAPVEAFF. The chain has TRBV5-1 and TRBJ1-1, with D possibly being TRBD1 (5 bases). CDR3 length equals 14 residues. Germline CDR1 reads SGHRS; CDR2 reads YFSETQ. V lost 4 bases and J 7 bases, leaving 17 bases between the germline ends.

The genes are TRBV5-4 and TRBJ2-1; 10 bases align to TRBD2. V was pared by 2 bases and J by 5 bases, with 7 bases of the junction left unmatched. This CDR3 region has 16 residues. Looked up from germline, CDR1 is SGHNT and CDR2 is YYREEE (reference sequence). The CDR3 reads CASSLSGGATNNEQFF. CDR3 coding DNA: TGTGCCAGCAGCTTAAGCGGGGGGGCCACGAACAATGAGCAGTTCTTC. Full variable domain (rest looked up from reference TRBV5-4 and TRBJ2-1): ETGVTQSPTHLIKTRGQQVTLRCSSQSGHNTVSWYQQALGQGPQFIFQYYREEENGRGNFPPRFSGLQFPNYSSELNVNALELDDSALYLCASSLSGGATNNEQFFGPGTRLTVL.

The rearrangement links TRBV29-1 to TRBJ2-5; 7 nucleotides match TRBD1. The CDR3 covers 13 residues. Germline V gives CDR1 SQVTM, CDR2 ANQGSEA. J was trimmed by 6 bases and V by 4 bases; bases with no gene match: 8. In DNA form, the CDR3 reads TGCAGCGTTGGAGAACAGGGGAGACAGACCCAGTACTTC. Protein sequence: CSVGEQGRQTQYF.

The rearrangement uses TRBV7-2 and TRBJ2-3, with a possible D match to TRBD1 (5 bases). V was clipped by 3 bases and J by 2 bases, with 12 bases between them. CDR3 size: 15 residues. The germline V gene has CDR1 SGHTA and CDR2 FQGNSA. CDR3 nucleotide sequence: TGTGCCAGCAGCTTCGGCAGGGTTGACACAGATACGCAGTATTTT. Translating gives CASSFGRVDTDTQYF.

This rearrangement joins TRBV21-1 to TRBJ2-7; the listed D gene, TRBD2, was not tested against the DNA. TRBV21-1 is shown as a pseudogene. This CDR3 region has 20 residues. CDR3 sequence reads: CASSPRTSGAPQGESYEQYF. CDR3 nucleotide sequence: TGTGCCAGCAGCCCTAGGACTAGCGGGGCACCTCAAGGAGAATCCTACGAGCAGTACTTC.